The T cell receptor beta chain under discussion was sequenced for a study of T cells in Graves' hyperthyroidism and ophthalmopathy. Study-level information: Any treatment followed the collection of peripheral blood at initial diagnosis. The study's findings and limits: Also found in blood were most expanded thyroid clonotypes above 0.001.

This clonotype was seen ten or more times. Antigen: not known. The V gene lost 3 bases and the J gene lost 0 bases, with 15 bases spanning the gap. This CDR3 region has 17 residues. Germline CDR1 reads MNHEY; CDR2 reads SMNVEV (reference sequence). Patients were excluded because of uncontrolled infection, other autoimmune disease, pregnancy or lactation. The study based diagnoses on clinical symptoms, serum thyroxine and TRAb, thyroid ultrasound and orbital computed tomography. It was RNA transcripts that yielded the amplified TCR beta CDR3 regions. During a first-round RT-PCR of the TCR CDR3, the HTBI primer set was used. TCRdb called the multiplex PCR reads again in MiXCR, with one record for every CDR3 protein. This sample has hundreds of thousands of distinct CDR3 sequences; about 25% occur once, and the top ten carry about a third.

V and J are TRBV27 and TRBJ2-1, with D perhaps TRBD2 (6 bases). This receptor was obtained from a woman aged 40 to 50 with Graves' ophthalmopathy. The sequencing input was blood. CDR3 protein: CASSFYPPGDSYNEQFF. In DNA, the CDR3 is TGTGCCAGCAGTTTTTACCCCCCGGGAGACTCCTACAATGAGCAGTTCTTC.